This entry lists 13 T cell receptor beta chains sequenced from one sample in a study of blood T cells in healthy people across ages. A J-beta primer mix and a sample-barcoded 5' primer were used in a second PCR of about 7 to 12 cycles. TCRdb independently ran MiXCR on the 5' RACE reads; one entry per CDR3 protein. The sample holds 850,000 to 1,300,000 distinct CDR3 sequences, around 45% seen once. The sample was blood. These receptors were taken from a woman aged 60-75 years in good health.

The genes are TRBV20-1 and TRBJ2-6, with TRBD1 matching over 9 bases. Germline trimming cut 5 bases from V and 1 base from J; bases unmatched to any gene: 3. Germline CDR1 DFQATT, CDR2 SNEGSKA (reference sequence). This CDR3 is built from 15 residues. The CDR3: CSARGQGSGANVLTF. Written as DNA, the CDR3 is TGCAGTGCTCGCGGACAGGGGTCTGGGGCCAACGTCCTGACTTTC.

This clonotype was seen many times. The CDR3 spells CSVGQASYEQYF. DNA for the CDR3: TGCAGCGTAGGACAGGCCTCCTACGAGCAGTACTTC. This sequence joins TRBV29-1 and TRBJ2-7; TRBD1 matches at 7 bases. Germline CDR1 SQVTM, CDR2 ANQGSEA. J lost 0 bases, V lost 6 bases, and 2 bases had no gene match. This CDR3 spans 12 amino acids.

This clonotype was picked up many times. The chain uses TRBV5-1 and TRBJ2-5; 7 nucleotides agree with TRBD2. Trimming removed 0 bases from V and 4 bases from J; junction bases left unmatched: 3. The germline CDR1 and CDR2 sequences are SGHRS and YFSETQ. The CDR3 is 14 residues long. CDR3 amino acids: CASSLATGGETQYF. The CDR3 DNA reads TGCGCCAGCAGCTTGGCTACGGGAGGAGAGACCCAGTACTTC.

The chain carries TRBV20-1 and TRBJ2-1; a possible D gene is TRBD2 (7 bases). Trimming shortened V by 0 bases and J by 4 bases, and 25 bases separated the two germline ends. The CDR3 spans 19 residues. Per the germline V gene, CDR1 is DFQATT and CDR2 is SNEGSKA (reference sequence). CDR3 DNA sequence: TGCAGTGCTAGAGATTGGGGGCTAGCGGCAGACAAGATTTACAATGAGCAGTTCTTC. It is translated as CSARDWGLAADKIYNEQFF.

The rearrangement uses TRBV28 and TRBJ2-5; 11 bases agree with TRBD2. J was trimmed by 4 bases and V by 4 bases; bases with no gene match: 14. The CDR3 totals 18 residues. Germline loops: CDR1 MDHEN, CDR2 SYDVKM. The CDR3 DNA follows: TGTGCCAGCAGTTCTGCCCTAGCGGGAGGTTTCTTTGGAGAGACCCAGTACTTC. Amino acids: CASSSALAGGFFGETQYF.

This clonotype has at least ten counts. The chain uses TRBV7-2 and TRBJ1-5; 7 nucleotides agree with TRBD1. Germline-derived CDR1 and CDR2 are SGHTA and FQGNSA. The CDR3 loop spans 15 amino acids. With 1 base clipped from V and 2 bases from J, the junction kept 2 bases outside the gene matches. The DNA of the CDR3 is TGTGCCAGCAGCTTAGGAACAGGGGGCAATCAGCCCCAGCATTTT. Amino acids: CASSLGTGGNQPQHF.

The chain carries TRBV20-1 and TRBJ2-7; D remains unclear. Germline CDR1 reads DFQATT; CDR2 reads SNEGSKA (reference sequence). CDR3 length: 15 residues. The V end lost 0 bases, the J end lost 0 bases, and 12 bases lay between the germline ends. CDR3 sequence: CSARDGKRSSYEQYF. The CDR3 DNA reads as TGCAGTGCTAGAGATGGGAAGAGAAGCTCCTACGAGCAGTACTTC.

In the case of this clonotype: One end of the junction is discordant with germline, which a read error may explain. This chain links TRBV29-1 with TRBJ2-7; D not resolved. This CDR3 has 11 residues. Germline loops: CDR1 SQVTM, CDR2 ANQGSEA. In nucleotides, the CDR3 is TGCAGCGTTGGTTCGGCCTACGTGCAGTACTTC. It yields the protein CSVGSAYVQYF.

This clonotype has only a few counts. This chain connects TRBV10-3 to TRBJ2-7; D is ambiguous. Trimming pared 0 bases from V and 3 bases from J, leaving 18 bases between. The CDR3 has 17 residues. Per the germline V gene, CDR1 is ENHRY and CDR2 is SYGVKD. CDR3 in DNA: TGTGCCATCAGTGAGTCGTCAGCGTATCCTCCCCACTACGAGCAGTACTTC. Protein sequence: CAISESSAYPPHYEQYF.

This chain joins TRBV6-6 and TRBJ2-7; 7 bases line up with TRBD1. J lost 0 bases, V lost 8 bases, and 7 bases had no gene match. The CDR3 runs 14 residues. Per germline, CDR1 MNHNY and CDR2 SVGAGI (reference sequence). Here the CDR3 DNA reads TGTGCCAGCGGCCTGACAGGGTTCTCCTACGAGCAGTACTTC. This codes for CASGLTGFSYEQYF.

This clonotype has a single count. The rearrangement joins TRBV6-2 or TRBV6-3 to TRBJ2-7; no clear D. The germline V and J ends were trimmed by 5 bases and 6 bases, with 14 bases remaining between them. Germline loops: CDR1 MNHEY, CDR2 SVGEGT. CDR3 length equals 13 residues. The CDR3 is CASSDGGPLEQYF. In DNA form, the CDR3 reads TGTGCCAGCAGTGACGGTGGCCCTCTCGAGCAGTACTTC.

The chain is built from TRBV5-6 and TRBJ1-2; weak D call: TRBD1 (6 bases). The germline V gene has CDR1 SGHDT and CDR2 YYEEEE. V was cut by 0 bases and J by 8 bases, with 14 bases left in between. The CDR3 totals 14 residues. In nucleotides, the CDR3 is TGTGCCAGCAGCTTGGGGCCAGGGGATCGCGGCTACACCTTC. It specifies CASSLGPGDRGYTF. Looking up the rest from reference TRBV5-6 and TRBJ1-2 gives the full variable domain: DAGVTQSPTHLIKTRGQQVTLRCSPKSGHDTVSWYQQALGQGPQFIFQYYEEEERQRGNFPDRFSGHQFPNYSSELNVNALLLGDSALYLCASSLGPGDRGYTFGSGTRLTVV.

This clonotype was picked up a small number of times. The CDR3 region has the DNA TGTGCCAGCAGTCAGGGACTAGCGGGAGTTGAGCAGTACTTC. Amino acid sequence: CASSQGLAGVEQYF. The chain is built from TRBV28 and TRBJ2-7; 14 bases agree with TRBD2. After removal of 5 bases from V and 7 bases from J, the junction contained 4 bases not matched to a gene. This CDR3 spans 14 amino acids. CDR1 MDHEN and CDR2 SYDVKM come from the germline V gene.